This T cell receptor (beta chain) comes out of a study of T-cell memory formation after mild COVID-19. V lost 3 bases to trimming and J lost 8 bases, with 18 bases between them. The CDR3 is 15 residues long. Germline V CDR1 and CDR2: SGDLS, YYNGEE. TCRdb reprocessed the 5' RACE reads via MiXCR and lists one record per CDR3 protein. Among around 80,000 distinct CDR3 sequences, roughly 12% were seen once, and the ten largest hold less than 45%. The source material was PBMCs or a T cell subset sorted from them (not recorded which). This sequence was found in a man between 18 and 35 years old who had mild COVID-19 (a few samples of this study predate the infection). Cell type and time point are not known. The chain links TRBV9 to TRBJ2-4; tentatively, D is TRBD1 (6 bases). CDR3 loop: CASSATGSAGYIQYF. CDR3 nucleotides: TGTGCCAGCAGCGCAACAGGGTCTGCTGGTTACATTCAGTACTTC.